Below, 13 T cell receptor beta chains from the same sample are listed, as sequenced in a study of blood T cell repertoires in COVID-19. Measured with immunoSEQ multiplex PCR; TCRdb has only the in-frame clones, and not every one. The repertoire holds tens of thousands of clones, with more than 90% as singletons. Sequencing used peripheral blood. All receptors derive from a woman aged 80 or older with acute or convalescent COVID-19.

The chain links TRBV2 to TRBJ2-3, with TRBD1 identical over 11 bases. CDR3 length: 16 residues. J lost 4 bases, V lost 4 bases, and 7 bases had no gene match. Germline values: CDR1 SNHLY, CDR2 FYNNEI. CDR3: CASSAWTGGSSDTQYF. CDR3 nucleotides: TGTGCCAGCAGTGCCTGGACAGGGGGCAGTTCAGATACGCAGTATTTT.

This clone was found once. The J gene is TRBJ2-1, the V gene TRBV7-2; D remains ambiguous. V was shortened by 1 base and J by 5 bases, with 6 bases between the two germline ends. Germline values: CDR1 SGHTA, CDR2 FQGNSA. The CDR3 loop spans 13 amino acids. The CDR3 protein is CASSLERNNEQFF. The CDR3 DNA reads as TGTGCCAGCAGCTTAGAGCGAAACAATGAGCAGTTCTTC.

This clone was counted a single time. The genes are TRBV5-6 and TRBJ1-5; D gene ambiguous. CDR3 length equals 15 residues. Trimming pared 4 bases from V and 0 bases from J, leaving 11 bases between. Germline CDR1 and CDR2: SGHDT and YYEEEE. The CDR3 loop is CASSHGQSSNQPQHF. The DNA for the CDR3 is TGTGCCAGCAGCCATGGGCAGTCTAGCAATCAGCCCCAGCATTTT.

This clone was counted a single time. The CDR3 loop is CASSSGNYNEQFF. As DNA, the CDR3 is TGTGCCAGCAGCAGCGGGAACTACAATGAGCAGTTCTTC. This chain uses TRBV7-2 with TRBJ2-1, with 7 bases lining up with TRBD2. V lost 5 bases, J lost 3 bases, and 1 base stayed unmatched. Germline CDR1 SGHTA, CDR2 FQGNSA. The CDR3 runs to 13 residues.

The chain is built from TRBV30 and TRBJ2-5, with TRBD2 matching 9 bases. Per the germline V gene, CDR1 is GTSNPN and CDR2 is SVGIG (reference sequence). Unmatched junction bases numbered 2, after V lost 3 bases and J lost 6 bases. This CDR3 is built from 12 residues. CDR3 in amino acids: CAWRAGGKTQYF. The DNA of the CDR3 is TGTGCCTGGAGAGCGGGAGGAAAGACCCAGTACTTC.

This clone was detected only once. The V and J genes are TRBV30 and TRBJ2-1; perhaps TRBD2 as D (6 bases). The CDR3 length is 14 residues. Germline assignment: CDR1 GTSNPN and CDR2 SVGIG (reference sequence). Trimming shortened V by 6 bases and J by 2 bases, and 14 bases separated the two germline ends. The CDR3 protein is CACARAGPYNEQFF. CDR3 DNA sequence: TGTGCCTGCGCCCGCGCGGGACCCTACAATGAGCAGTTCTTC.

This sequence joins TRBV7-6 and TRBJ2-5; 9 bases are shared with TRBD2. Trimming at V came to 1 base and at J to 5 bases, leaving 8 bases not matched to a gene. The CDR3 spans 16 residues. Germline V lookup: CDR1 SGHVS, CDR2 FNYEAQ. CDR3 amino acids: CASSLVSGRISETQYF. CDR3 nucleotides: TGTGCCAGCAGCTTAGTGAGCGGGAGGATTTCCGAGACCCAGTACTTC.

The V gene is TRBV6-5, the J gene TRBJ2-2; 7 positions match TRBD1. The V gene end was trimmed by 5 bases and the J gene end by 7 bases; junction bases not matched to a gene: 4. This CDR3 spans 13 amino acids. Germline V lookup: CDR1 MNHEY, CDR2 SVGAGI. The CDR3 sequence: CASSIDRVGELFF. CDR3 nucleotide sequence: TGTGCCAGCAGTATCGACAGGGTCGGGGAGCTGTTTTTT.

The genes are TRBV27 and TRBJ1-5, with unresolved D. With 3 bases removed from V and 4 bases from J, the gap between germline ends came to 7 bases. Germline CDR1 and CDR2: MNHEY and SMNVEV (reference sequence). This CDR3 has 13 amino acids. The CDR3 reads CASSFGRNQPQHF. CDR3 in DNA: TGTGCCAGCAGTTTTGGGAGAAATCAGCCCCAGCATTTT.

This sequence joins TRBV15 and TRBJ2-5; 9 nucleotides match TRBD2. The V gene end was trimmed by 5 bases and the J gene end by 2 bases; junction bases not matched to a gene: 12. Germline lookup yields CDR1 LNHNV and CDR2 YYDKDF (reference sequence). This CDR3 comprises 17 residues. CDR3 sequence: CATSRGSGSVGQETQYF. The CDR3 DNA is TGTGCCACCAGCCGAGGTAGCGGGAGTGTCGGGCAAGAGACCCAGTACTTC. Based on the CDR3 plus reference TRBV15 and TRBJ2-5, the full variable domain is DAMVIQNPRYQVTQFGKPVTLSCSQTLNHNVMYWYQQKSSQAPKLLFHYYDKDFNNEADTPDNFQSRRPNTSFCFLDIRSPGLGDTAMYLCATSRGSGSVGQETQYFGPGTRLLVL.

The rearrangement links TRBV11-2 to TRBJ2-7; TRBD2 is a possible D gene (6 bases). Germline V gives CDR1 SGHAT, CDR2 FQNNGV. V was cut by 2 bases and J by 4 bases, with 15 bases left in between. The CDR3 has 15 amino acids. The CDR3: CASSLLEGKVYEQYF. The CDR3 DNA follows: TGTGCCAGCAGCTTATTGGAGGGGAAGGTTTACGAGCAGTACTTC.

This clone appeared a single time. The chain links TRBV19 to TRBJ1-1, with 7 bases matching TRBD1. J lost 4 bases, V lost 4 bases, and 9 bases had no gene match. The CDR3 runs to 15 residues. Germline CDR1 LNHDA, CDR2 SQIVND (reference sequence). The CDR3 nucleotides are TGTGCCAGTAGTACCGCCCTCGACAGGGCCACTGAAGCTTTCTTT. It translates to CASSTALDRATEAFF.

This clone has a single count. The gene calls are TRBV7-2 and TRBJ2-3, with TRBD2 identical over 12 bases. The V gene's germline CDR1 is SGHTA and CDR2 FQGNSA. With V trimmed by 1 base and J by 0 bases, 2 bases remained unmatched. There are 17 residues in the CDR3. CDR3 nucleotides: TGTGCCAGCAGCTTAGAAACTAGCGGGAGGAGCACAGATACGCAGTATTTT. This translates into CASSLETSGRSTDTQYF.